This T cell receptor beta chain was documented in a study of T cell repertoires in cytomegalovirus infection. TCRdb used MiXCR to reprocess the reads, holding one entry per CDR3 protein. Among 680,000 or so distinct CDR3 sequences listed, about 40% were seen once. Germline V gives CDR1 MDHEN, CDR2 SYDVKM. This CDR3 region has 15 residues. With 3 bases removed from V and 1 base from J, the gap between germline ends came to 11 bases. Sequences were obtained from PBMCs. The clonotype comes from a human donor in good health (CMV status not recorded). Some clones in this sample may be carry-over from other donors' samples. V is TRBV28 and J is TRBJ2-3; D not resolved. The CDR3 sequence: CASSFSAVGTDTQYF. The DNA of the CDR3 is TGTGCCAGCAGTTTTTCCGCCGTGGGCACAGATACGCAGTATTTT.